The 16 T cell receptor beta chains reported below all come from one sample, sequenced in a study of T cell responses to AZD1222 COVID-19 vaccine. The data were produced by immunoSEQ multiplex PCR, yet TCRdb's version contains in-frame clones alone and is incomplete. In the table there are about 86,000 clones, 85% to 90% of which are singletons. This sample comprised peripheral blood, obtained 28 days after the second AZD1222 dose. The receptor set was obtained from an adult who received the AZD1222 COVID-19 vaccine.

J is TRBJ2-1 and V is TRBV5-1; weak D call: TRBD2 (6 bases). The ends were cut back, 4 bases at V and 5 bases at J, with 16 bases in the middle. The CDR3 consists of 15 residues. The germline V gene encodes CDR1 SGHRS and CDR2 YFSETQ. The CDR3 loop is CASSVRGSGHNEQFF. The CDR3 coding sequence is TGCGCCAGCAGCGTCCGGGGGAGCGGACACAATGAGCAGTTCTTC.

The V gene is TRBV3-1 (or the pseudogene TRBV3-2), the J gene TRBJ2-3; 13 positions agree with TRBD2. Germline trimming cut 4 bases from V and 0 bases from J; bases unmatched to any gene: 7. The CDR3 length is 18 residues. The germline CDR1 and CDR2 sequences are LGHDT and YNNKEL (reference sequence). CDR3 sequence (DNA): TGTGCCAGCAGCCGAAGACTAGCGGGAGGCTACAGCACAGATACGCAGTATTTT. Protein product: CASSRRLAGGYSTDTQYF.

The CDR3 sequence is CASSLSRSAYNYGYTF. In DNA, the CDR3 is TGTGCCAGCAGCTTATCCCGGTCGGCTTACAACTATGGCTACACCTTC. This sequence joins TRBV7-9 and TRBJ1-2; D is ambiguous. The length of the CDR3 is 16 residues. Germline V lookup: CDR1 SEHNR, CDR2 FQNEAQ (reference sequence). Trimming removed 2 bases at V and 2 bases at J, with 15 bases between. The full variable domain, in which reference TRBV7-9 and TRBJ1-2 provide the parts outside the CDR3, is DTGVSQNPRHKITKRGQNVTFRCDPISEHNRLYWYRQTLGQGPEFLTYFQNEAQLEKSRLLSDRFSAERPKGSFSTLEIQRTEQGDSAMYLCASSLSRSAYNYGYTFGSGTRLTVV.

In this sample, this clone turned up once. V gene TRBV4-1 combines with J gene TRBJ1-2; TRBD1 agrees at 9 bases. The trim removed 4 bases at V and 3 bases at J, leaving 9 bases unmatched. Germline CDR1 reads MGHRA; CDR2 reads YSYEKL. This CDR3 is 16 amino acids long. The CDR3 loop is CASSPEPQGAYYGYTF. The DNA of the CDR3 is TGCGCCAGCAGCCCAGAGCCACAGGGGGCGTACTATGGCTACACCTTC.

V is TRBV14 and J is TRBJ1-5; D is uncertain. The CDR3 extends over 13 amino acids. Looked up from germline, CDR1 is SGHDN and CDR2 is FVKESK. V was clipped by 1 base and J by 7 bases, with 8 bases between them. The DNA for the CDR3 is TGTGCCAGCAGCCAAGGTTTAGGGCAGCCCCAGCATTTT. Its protein product is CASSQGLGQPQHF.

The CDR3 loop is CASSLDGQRGYGYTF. As DNA, the CDR3 is TGCGCCAGCAGCCTGGACGGGCAGAGGGGCTATGGCTACACCTTC. The chain has TRBV5-1 and TRBJ1-2; TRBD1 is a possible D gene (5 bases). V shed 4 bases and J shed 4 bases, with 17 bases lying between them. The CDR3 contains 15 residues. CDR1 is SGHRS, CDR2 YFSETQ, per germline.

The gene calls are TRBV19 and TRBJ2-2; 8 bases agree with TRBD1. The CDR3 totals 14 residues. CDR1 and CDR2 (germline): LNHDA, SQIVND (reference sequence). V lost 3 bases, J lost 4 bases, and 1 base stayed unmatched. The CDR3 DNA reads TGTGCCAGTAGTATGGACAGGGCCACCGGGGAGCTGTTTTTT. This sequence encodes CASSMDRATGELFF.

V usage is TRBV7-8 and J usage is TRBJ2-3; the match to TRBD2 covers 7 bases. CDR3 length: 14 amino acids. Trimming cost V 3 bases and J 4 bases; bases outside gene matches: 4. In germline, CDR1 is SGHVS, CDR2 FQNEAQ. The CDR3 nucleotides are TGTGCCAGCAGCTTGGGAGGGAACTCAGATACGCAGTATTTT. Translation gives CASSLGGNSDTQYF.

This clone was detected only once. V usage is TRBV5-1 and J usage is TRBJ1-2; 9 positions agree with TRBD1. J lost 8 bases, V lost 4 bases, and 6 bases had no gene match. The CDR3 spans 13 residues. From germline, CDR1 is SGHRS and CDR2 YFSETQ. CDR3 amino acids: CASSPDRGRGYTF. In DNA, the CDR3 is TGCGCCAGCAGCCCGGACAGGGGCCGCGGCTACACCTTC.

The chain has TRBV4-2 and TRBJ1-4; tentatively, D is TRBD1 (5 bases). Germline CDR1 is LGHNA and CDR2 is YNFKEQ. This CDR3 has 15 amino acids. Trimming shortened V by 0 bases and J by 7 bases, and 12 bases separated the two germline ends. CDR3 region: CASSQEWQGSEKLFF. CDR3 DNA: TGTGCCAGCAGCCAAGAATGGCAGGGAAGTGAAAAACTGTTTTTT.

The chain joins TRBV18 to TRBJ2-1, with TRBD2 matching over 14 bases. Germline loops: CDR1 KGHSH, CDR2 LQKENI. Trimming at V came to 0 bases and at J to 1 base, leaving 2 bases not matched to a gene. The CDR3 has 18 residues. The DNA for the CDR3 is TGTGCCAGCTCACCACCGGGACTAGCGGGAGAATCCTACAATGAGCAGTTCTTC. This translates into CASSPPGLAGESYNEQFF.

The chain uses TRBV6-4 and TRBJ1-1; unclear D gene. The ends were cut back, 6 bases at V and 1 base at J, with 15 bases in the middle. Looked up from germline, CDR1 is MRHNA and CDR2 is SNTAGT. The CDR3 covers 15 residues. The CDR3 spells CASSPVSSPNTEAFF. In DNA, the CDR3 is TGTGCCAGCAGCCCAGTTTCTTCGCCGAACACTGAAGCTTTCTTT.

The chain links TRBV6-5 to TRBJ2-3, with 10 bases identical to TRBD1. Germline loops: CDR1 MNHEY, CDR2 SVGAGI. The V gene end was trimmed by 8 bases and the J gene end by 3 bases; junction bases not matched to a gene: 8. This CDR3 spans 15 amino acids. The CDR3 DNA is TGTGCCAGCGCGACCGGGACAGGGGAAACAGATACGCAGTATTTT. Protein: CASATGTGETDTQYF.

The chain recombines TRBV29-1 with TRBJ2-1; no clear D. Germline V gives CDR1 SQVTM, CDR2 ANQGSEA. This CDR3 contains 13 residues. Trimming removed 4 bases from V and 0 bases from J, with 7 bases in between. For the CDR3, the DNA is TGCAGCGTTGTTCAGGACTCCTACAATGAGCAGTTCTTC. Protein sequence: CSVVQDSYNEQFF.

This clone was counted a few times. V gene TRBV27 combines with J gene TRBJ2-3; maybe TRBD2 (6 bases). Looked up from germline, CDR1 is MNHEY and CDR2 is SMNVEV (reference sequence). The V end lost 2 bases, the J end lost 3 bases, and 12 bases lay between the germline ends. The CDR3 runs to 15 residues. The CDR3 is CASSLRDLATDTQYF. The CDR3 DNA reads TGTGCCAGCAGTTTAAGGGACTTGGCGACAGATACGCAGTATTTT.

The CDR3 DNA is TGCGCCAGCAGCTTGGTCGCGGGCACCTCCACCGGGGAGCTGTTTTTT. Translated, it gives CASSLVAGTSTGELFF. This chain joins TRBV5-1 and TRBJ2-2; D is possibly TRBD2 (5 bases). Between the trimmed V and J ends, which lost 0 bases and 4 bases, there was a span of 13 bases. The germline gives CDR1 SGHRS, CDR2 YFSETQ. This CDR3 is built from 16 residues.